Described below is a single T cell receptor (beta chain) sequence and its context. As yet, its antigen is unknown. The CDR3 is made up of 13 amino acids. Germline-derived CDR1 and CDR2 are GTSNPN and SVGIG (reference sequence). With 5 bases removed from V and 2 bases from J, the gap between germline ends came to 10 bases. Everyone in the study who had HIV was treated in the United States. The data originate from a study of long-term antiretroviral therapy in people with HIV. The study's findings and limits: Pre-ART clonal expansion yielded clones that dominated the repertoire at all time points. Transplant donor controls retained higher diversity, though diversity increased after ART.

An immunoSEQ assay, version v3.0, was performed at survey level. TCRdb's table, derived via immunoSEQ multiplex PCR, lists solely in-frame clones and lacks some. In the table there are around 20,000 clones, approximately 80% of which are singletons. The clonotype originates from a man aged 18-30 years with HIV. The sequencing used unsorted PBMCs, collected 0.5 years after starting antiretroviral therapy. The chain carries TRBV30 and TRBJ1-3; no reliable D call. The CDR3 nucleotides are TGTGCCTGGTCAAAGGGTGCTGGAAACACCATATATTTT. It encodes CAWSKGAGNTIYF.